This is a list of T cell receptor beta chains from one sample in a study of cytomegalovirus exposure and HLA in healthy donors. TCRdb's table, derived via immunoSEQ multiplex PCR, lists solely in-frame clones and lacks some. The sample holds about 130,000 clones; 70% to 85% are singletons and the top ten take 2.6%. The specimen was PBMCs. These receptors originate from a woman aged 60-75 years in good health and CMV-seropositive. The CDR3 runs from the conserved cysteine through the conserved F or W. Fields, in order: D gene, V gene, J gene, clone size, CDR3 DNA, CDR3 protein. The D gene is left open where the match is weak. Expanded clones get a size class; other rows say once, few or many, or leave the size out.

d_gene: TRBD2
v_gene: TRBV10-1
j_gene: TRBJ2-5
abundance: -
CDR3nt: TGCGCCAGCAGTGAAACCCGACTAGCGGAGACCCAGTACTTC
CDR3aa: CASSETRLAETQYF

d_gene: -
v_gene: TRBV6-1
j_gene: TRBJ1-3
abundance: -
CDR3nt: TGTGCCAGCAGGCGGCGTCCTCTGGGAAACACCATATATTTT
CDR3aa: CASRRRPLGNTIYF

d_gene: TRBD2
v_gene: TRBV7-3
j_gene: TRBJ2-1
abundance: -
CDR3nt: TGTTCCAGCAGCCCCGGGGGGGGACTAGCGACTCATAATGAGCAGTTCTTC
CDR3aa: CSSSPGGGLATHNEQFF

d_gene: -
v_gene: TRBV11-2
j_gene: TRBJ1-1
abundance: few
CDR3nt: TGTGCCAGCAGCCCGACAGGGAACACTGAAGCTTTCTTT
CDR3aa: CASSPTGNTEAFF

d_gene: -
v_gene: TRBV7-2
j_gene: TRBJ2-5
abundance: few
CDR3nt: TGTGCCAGCAGCTTAGGACGACTAGTAACCCGGGAGACCCAGTACTTC
CDR3aa: CASSLGRLVTRETQYF

d_gene: -
v_gene: TRBV18
j_gene: TRBJ1-6
abundance: few
CDR3nt: TGTGCCAGCTCACCACGGAGCGGGGACTCACCCCTCCACTTT
CDR3aa: CASSPRSGDSPLHF

d_gene: -
v_gene: TRBV6-1
j_gene: TRBJ2-5
abundance: -
CDR3nt: TGTGCCAGCAGTGAACCATTAGAAGAGACCCAGTACTTC
CDR3aa: CASSEPLEETQYF

d_gene: TRBD1
v_gene: TRBV5-4
j_gene: TRBJ1-1
abundance: -
CDR3nt: TGTGCCAGCAGCGCCCGGGACAGGGGGAACACTGAAGCTTTCTTT
CDR3aa: CASSARDRGNTEAFF

d_gene: -
v_gene: TRBV5-1
j_gene: TRBJ2-7
abundance: -
CDR3nt: TGCGCCAGCTGGTCCTCCCCCGGCTCCTACGAGCAGTACTTC
CDR3aa: CASWSSPGSYEQYF

d_gene: TRBD1
v_gene: TRBV5-1
j_gene: TRBJ1-2
abundance: -
CDR3nt: TGCGCCAGCAGCGGGGACAGCTATAACTATGGCTACACCTTC
CDR3aa: CASSGDSYNYGYTF

d_gene: TRBD1
v_gene: TRBV11-2
j_gene: TRBJ1-5
abundance: -
CDR3nt: TGTGCCAGCAGCCTGGACAGGGGCCCCAATCAGCCCCAGCATTTT
CDR3aa: CASSLDRGPNQPQHF

d_gene: -
v_gene: TRBV14
j_gene: TRBJ1-1
abundance: -
CDR3nt: TGTGCCAGCAGCCGGACCTCACGGGGAACTGAAGCTTTCTTT
CDR3aa: CASSRTSRGTEAFF

d_gene: -
v_gene: TRBV18
j_gene: TRBJ1-4
abundance: -
CDR3nt: TGTGCCAGCTCACCATCCGGACAGATTCAAAATGAAAAACTGTTTTTT
CDR3aa: CASSPSGQIQNEKLFF

d_gene: -
v_gene: TRBV5-1
j_gene: TRBJ2-7
abundance: -
CDR3nt: TGCGCCAGCAGCTTGGCAGCGGGCCAGACCTACGAGCAGTACTTC
CDR3aa: CASSLAAGQTYEQYF

d_gene: -
v_gene: TRBV10-3
j_gene: TRBJ2-5
abundance: -
CDR3nt: TGTGCCATCAGTGGAGAGGGAACGGCCCAAGAGACCCAGTACTTC
CDR3aa: CAISGEGTAQETQYF

d_gene: TRBD2
v_gene: TRBV10-3
j_gene: TRBJ2-2
abundance: few
CDR3nt: TGTGCCATCAGTACCGGGGGGTCGCGAAGGGGGGAGCTGTTTTTT
CDR3aa: CAISTGGSRRGELFF

d_gene: -
v_gene: TRBV5-1
j_gene: TRBJ1-3
abundance: once
CDR3nt: TGCGCCACTGGGGAGGACGGTGGAAACACCATATATTTT
CDR3aa: CATGEDGGNTIYF

d_gene: -
v_gene: TRBV19
j_gene: TRBJ1-6
abundance: -
CDR3nt: TGTGCCAGTAGTATCCCACAGGGTTTGAATTCACCCCTCCACTTT
CDR3aa: CASSIPQGLNSPLHF

d_gene: -
v_gene: TRBV6-1
j_gene: TRBJ2-7
abundance: -
CDR3nt: TGTGCCAGCAGGCCCCCTACCTACGAGCAGTACTTC
CDR3aa: CASRPPTYEQYF

d_gene: -
v_gene: TRBV28
j_gene: TRBJ2-6
abundance: -
CDR3nt: TGTGCCAGCAGTCCCGTCCGGGGGACCGGGGCCAACGTCCTGACTTTC
CDR3aa: CASSPVRGTGANVLTF

d_gene: -
v_gene: TRBV7-9
j_gene: TRBJ2-2
abundance: once
CDR3nt: TGTGCCAGCAGCATCCAGAACGTCGGGGAGCTGTTTTTT
CDR3aa: CASSIQNVGELFF

d_gene: TRBD1
v_gene: TRBV7-9
j_gene: TRBJ1-5
abundance: once
CDR3nt: TGTGCCAGCAGCTCAAGCCCGGACAGGATGAATCAGCCCCAGCATTTT
CDR3aa: CASSSSPDRMNQPQHF

d_gene: -
v_gene: TRBV7-9
j_gene: TRBJ2-3
abundance: -
CDR3nt: TGTGCCAGCACCCGAGACTATAAGGATACGCAGTATTTT
CDR3aa: CASTRDYKDTQYF

d_gene: TRBD2
v_gene: TRBV14
j_gene: TRBJ2-2
abundance: once
CDR3nt: TGTGCCAGCAGCCGGAGCGGGGTGACCGGGGAGCTGTTTTTT
CDR3aa: CASSRSGVTGELFF

d_gene: TRBD2
v_gene: TRBV29-1
j_gene: TRBJ2-7
abundance: few
CDR3nt: TGCAGCGTTGAAGGGATCGGGGGGAGCTCCTACGAGCAGTACTTC
CDR3aa: CSVEGIGGSSYEQYF

d_gene: TRBD1
v_gene: TRBV9
j_gene: TRBJ2-1
abundance: few
CDR3nt: TGTGCCAGCAGCGGTGGCAGGGGACAGACGTCCCATAGCAATAATGAGCAGTTCTTC
CDR3aa: CASSGGRGQTSHSNNEQFF

d_gene: -
v_gene: TRBV5-1
j_gene: TRBJ1-6
abundance: -
CDR3nt: TGCGCCAGCAGCTTGGCGGGACTCACGAATTCACCCCTCCACTTT
CDR3aa: CASSLAGLTNSPLHF

d_gene: -
v_gene: TRBV28
j_gene: TRBJ1-2
abundance: few
CDR3nt: TGTGCCAGCAGTTCCTTCGGCGGGGGGGCCTATGGCTACACCTTC
CDR3aa: CASSSFGGGAYGYTF

d_gene: TRBD1
v_gene: TRBV6-1
j_gene: TRBJ1-1
abundance: few
CDR3nt: TGTGCCAGCATTGGGACAGGAGGGTTTCGGAGTGAAGCTTTCTTT
CDR3aa: CASIGTGGFRSEAFF

d_gene: TRBD1
v_gene: TRBV19
j_gene: TRBJ1-1
abundance: -
CDR3nt: TGTGCCAGTAGTAATCAAGGGGGCGGTGGCACTGAAGCTTTCTTT
CDR3aa: CASSNQGGGGTEAFF

d_gene: -
v_gene: TRBV27
j_gene: TRBJ1-2
abundance: -
CDR3nt: TGTGCCAGCAGCCCTCGTTGGACTGCTAACTATGGCTACACCTTC
CDR3aa: CASSPRWTANYGYTF

d_gene: -
v_gene: TRBV5-8
j_gene: TRBJ2-7
abundance: -
CDR3nt: TGTGCCAGCAGGCGCAGGGATCCCCTCTACGAGCAGTACTTC
CDR3aa: CASRRRDPLYEQYF

d_gene: -
v_gene: TRBV10-3
j_gene: TRBJ2-1
abundance: -
CDR3nt: TGTGCCATCACGATTAGAGGGAAGGGTGAGCAGTTCTTC
CDR3aa: CAITIRGKGEQFF

d_gene: -
v_gene: TRBV7-8
j_gene: TRBJ1-4
abundance: -
CDR3nt: TGTGCCAGCAGCTCCGTAATCCCAGGGGATGGGGAAAAACTGTTTTTT
CDR3aa: CASSSVIPGDGEKLFF

d_gene: TRBD1
v_gene: TRBV7-9
j_gene: TRBJ1-4
abundance: -
CDR3nt: TGTGCCAGCAGAAAGGGACAGTCAGGAAACAAACTGTTTTTT
CDR3aa: CASRKGQSGNKLFF

d_gene: -
v_gene: TRBV7-3
j_gene: TRBJ2-6
abundance: once
CDR3nt: TGTGCCAGCAGCTTACCCCCCGGCGGTTACTCCTCTGGGGCCAACGTCCTGACTTTC
CDR3aa: CASSLPPGGYSSGANVLTF

d_gene: -
v_gene: TRBV2
j_gene: TRBJ1-1
abundance: -
CDR3nt: TGTGCCAGCGTTCTCGGAAAGCGCTTCCCTTCTTTAAACACTGAAGCTTTCTTT
CDR3aa: CASVLGKRFPSLNTEAFF

d_gene: TRBD2
v_gene: TRBV7-2
j_gene: TRBJ2-1
abundance: -
CDR3nt: TGTGCCAGCACCCAGGGACGCGGGGGGGCCTCTGATGAGCAGTTCTTC
CDR3aa: CASTQGRGGASDEQFF

d_gene: TRBD2
v_gene: TRBV2
j_gene: TRBJ2-5
abundance: -
CDR3nt: TGTGCCAGCACCGGAGTGGGACTAGCTCAAGAGACCCAGTACTTC
CDR3aa: CASTGVGLAQETQYF

d_gene: -
v_gene: TRBV7-9
j_gene: TRBJ2-7
abundance: -
CDR3nt: TGTGCCAGCAGCCCCGGCGCGGCGCGCTACGAGCAGTACTTC
CDR3aa: CASSPGAARYEQYF

d_gene: TRBD1
v_gene: TRBV11-2
j_gene: TRBJ1-1
abundance: -
CDR3nt: TGTGCCAGCAGCTCGCGTTCAGGGGGCGGCACTGAAGCTTTCTTT
CDR3aa: CASSSRSGGGTEAFF

d_gene: -
v_gene: TRBV27
j_gene: TRBJ1-5
abundance: -
CDR3nt: TGTGCCAGCAGTCCGCAGGGGCCTCATCAGCCCCAGCATTTT
CDR3aa: CASSPQGPHQPQHF

d_gene: -
v_gene: TRBV27
j_gene: TRBJ2-5
abundance: -
CDR3nt: TGTGCCAGCAGAGACGACGGGGAGACCCAGTACTTC
CDR3aa: CASRDDGETQYF

d_gene: -
v_gene: TRBV5-1
j_gene: TRBJ1-1
abundance: -
CDR3nt: TGCGCCAGCAGCTTTGAGACGGACATGAACACTGAAGCTTTCTTT
CDR3aa: CASSFETDMNTEAFF

d_gene: TRBD1
v_gene: TRBV7-9
j_gene: TRBJ1-1
abundance: -
CDR3nt: TGTTCCAGCAGCCTCGGGACAGGGCATATGAACACTGAAGCTTTCTTT
CDR3aa: CSSSLGTGHMNTEAFF

d_gene: TRBD1
v_gene: TRBV5-6
j_gene: TRBJ1-1
abundance: few
CDR3nt: TGTGCCAGCAGCTCGGGGACAGGGGGCCTGAGCACTGAAGCTTTCTTT
CDR3aa: CASSSGTGGLSTEAFF

d_gene: TRBD2
v_gene: TRBV4-1
j_gene: TRBJ2-1
abundance: -
CDR3nt: TGCGCCAGCAGCAAACTAGCGGGGGCCTACAATGAGCAGTTCTTC
CDR3aa: CASSKLAGAYNEQFF

d_gene: -
v_gene: TRBV7-2
j_gene: TRBJ2-1
abundance: -
CDR3nt: TGTGCCAGCAGCAGGCGAGCGTACAATGAGCAGTTCTTC
CDR3aa: CASSRRAYNEQFF

d_gene: TRBD1
v_gene: TRBV6-1
j_gene: TRBJ1-5
abundance: -
CDR3nt: TGTGCCAGCAGTGAAGGAGGGGGCGCTTCAGGTCAGCCCCAGCATTTT
CDR3aa: CASSEGGGASGQPQHF

d_gene: -
v_gene: TRBV7-9
j_gene: TRBJ2-7
abundance: -
CDR3nt: TGTGCCAGCAGCTTAAATAGGGACACTTACTACCTCGAGCAGTACTTC
CDR3aa: CASSLNRDTYYLEQYF

d_gene: TRBD1
v_gene: TRBV6-1
j_gene: TRBJ2-7
abundance: -
CDR3nt: TGTGCCATAAGGACAGGGAGCTCCTACGAGCAGTACTTC
CDR3aa: CAIRTGSSYEQYF

d_gene: TRBD1
v_gene: TRBV10-1
j_gene: TRBJ1-1
abundance: -
CDR3nt: TGCGCCAGCACCTTAGGGACAGGGTACACTGAAGCTTTCTTT
CDR3aa: CASTLGTGYTEAFF

d_gene: -
v_gene: TRBV27
j_gene: TRBJ1-5
abundance: -
CDR3nt: TGTGCCAGCAGTTTCCCTGGACAGATTAATCAGCCCCAGCATTTT
CDR3aa: CASSFPGQINQPQHF

d_gene: -
v_gene: TRBV6-5
j_gene: TRBJ2-2
abundance: few
CDR3nt: TGTGCCAGCAGGGCAGTCACCGGGGAGCTGTTTTTT
CDR3aa: CASRAVTGELFF

d_gene: -
v_gene: TRBV5-1
j_gene: TRBJ1-2
abundance: few
CDR3nt: TGCGCCAGCAGCGACGGTCTAGAGGTCTATGGCTACACCTTC
CDR3aa: CASSDGLEVYGYTF

d_gene: -
v_gene: TRBV5-6
j_gene: TRBJ1-2
abundance: -
CDR3nt: TGTGCCAGCAGCTTGCCACAGGAGAACTATGGCTACACCTTC
CDR3aa: CASSLPQENYGYTF

d_gene: -
v_gene: TRBV5-8
j_gene: TRBJ2-1
abundance: -
CDR3nt: TGTGCCAGCAGCTTGTGGGCAGGGAATGAGCAGTTCTTC
CDR3aa: CASSLWAGNEQFF

d_gene: -
v_gene: TRBV19
j_gene: TRBJ1-1
abundance: -
CDR3nt: TGTGCCAGTAGTATTCCTTTCCAGGGAAGAATCACTGAAGCTTTCTTT
CDR3aa: CASSIPFQGRITEAFF

d_gene: -
v_gene: TRBV5-1
j_gene: TRBJ2-6
abundance: -
CDR3nt: TGCGCCAGCAGCTTGGGGGGGACACCCTCTGGGGCCAACGTCCTGACTTTC
CDR3aa: CASSLGGTPSGANVLTF